This T cell receptor (beta chain) is from a study of blood T cell repertoires in COVID-19. Study at large: The analysed material was cDNA or gDNA that came from T cells, B-cell-depleted T cells, or PBMCs.

The CDR3 contains 14 residues. The trim removed 6 bases at V and 5 bases at J, leaving 8 bases unmatched. Germline values: CDR1 LNHDA, CDR2 SQIVND (reference sequence). In the original workflow: From reference gene primer amplification, estimates of nucleated cell counts were derived. Produced via immunoSEQ multiplex PCR; TCRdb's table is partial and in-frame only. V, J and clone size reflect that table, while D and trimming were determined from the DNA. The sample has roughly 230,000 clones, approximately 90% seen once. The V call is TRBV19, the J call TRBJ2-7; 9 nucleotides align to TRBD1. This TCR was recovered from a man aged 65 to 79 with acute or convalescent COVID-19. Sequenced material: peripheral blood. The CDR3 protein is CASSATGQGNEQYF. As DNA, the CDR3 is TGTGCCAGTAGCGCCACGGGACAGGGCAACGAGCAGTACTTC. The full variable domain, in which reference TRBV19 and TRBJ2-7 provide the parts outside the CDR3, is DGGITQSPKYLFRKEGQNVTLSCEQNLNHDAMYWYRQDPGQGLRLIYYSQIVNDFQKGDIAEGYSVSREKKESFPLTVTSAQKNPTAFYLCASSATGQGNEQYFGPGTRLTVT.